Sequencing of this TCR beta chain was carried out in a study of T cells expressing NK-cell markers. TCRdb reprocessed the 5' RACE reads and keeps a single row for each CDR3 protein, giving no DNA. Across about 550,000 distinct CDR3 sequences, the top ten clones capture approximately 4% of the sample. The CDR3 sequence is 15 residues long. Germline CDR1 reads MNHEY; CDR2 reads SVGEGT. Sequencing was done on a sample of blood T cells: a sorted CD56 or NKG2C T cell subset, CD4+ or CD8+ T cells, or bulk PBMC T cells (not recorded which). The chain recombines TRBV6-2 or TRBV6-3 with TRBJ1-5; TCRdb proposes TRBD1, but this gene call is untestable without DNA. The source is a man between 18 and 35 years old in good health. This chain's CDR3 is CASSDGTGLHQPQHF.